This is a list of T cell receptor beta chains from one sample in a study of identical twins. TCRdb re-analysed the 5' RACE reads in MiXCR, keeping a single row per CDR3 protein. The table records approximately 300,000 distinct CDR3 sequences, 8% to 9.5% of them present only once. This same sample was also taken into another study, of yellow fever vaccine responses in identical twins.

The specimen sequenced was CD8+ T cells sorted from blood. These receptors were obtained from a woman under 30 in good health. CDR3s include the opening cysteine and the closing phenylalanine or tryptophan. Each record gives: J gene, V gene, CDR3 protein.

j_call: TRBJ2-1; v_call: TRBV4-3; cdr3_aa: CASSQGTGAYNEQFF
j_call: TRBJ1-5; v_call: TRBV12-3/TRBV12-4; cdr3_aa: CASSLVLDSNQPQHF
j_call: TRBJ2-3; v_call: TRBV11-2; cdr3_aa: CASSLAGPARDTQYF
j_call: TRBJ2-1; v_call: TRBV2; cdr3_aa: CARARGETEVNEQFF
j_call: TRBJ2-7; v_call: TRBV5-1; cdr3_aa: CASKFAEGAYEQYF
j_call: TRBJ2-1; v_call: TRBV6-2/TRBV6-3; cdr3_aa: CASSYSYNQGSFYNEQFF
j_call: TRBJ2-3; v_call: TRBV24-1; cdr3_aa: CATHPSGGPTDTQYF
j_call: TRBJ2-7; v_call: TRBV15; cdr3_aa: CATSRDRVAEQYF
j_call: TRBJ2-3; v_call: TRBV13; cdr3_aa: CASSTAGPRQFSTDTQYF
j_call: TRBJ2-1; v_call: TRBV29-1; cdr3_aa: CSVGELAGNEQFF
j_call: TRBJ1-4; v_call: TRBV11-2; cdr3_aa: CASSGLDRGLEKLFF
j_call: TRBJ1-1; v_call: TRBV20-1; cdr3_aa: CSAVQNTEAFF
j_call: TRBJ2-1; v_call: TRBV9; cdr3_aa: CASSVEGTPKDEQFF
j_call: TRBJ2-1; v_call: TRBV4-3; cdr3_aa: CASSQGTSYYRERDNEQFF
j_call: TRBJ2-7; v_call: TRBV7-9; cdr3_aa: CASSPRKQGVSSYEQYF
j_call: TRBJ2-1; v_call: TRBV5-1; cdr3_aa: CASSSAGDGVVPHNEQFF
j_call: TRBJ2-1; v_call: TRBV7-8; cdr3_aa: CASSWPGSGEGPWNEQFF
j_call: TRBJ2-2; v_call: TRBV25-1; cdr3_aa: CASGRPGDTGELFF
j_call: TRBJ2-2; v_call: TRBV5-5; cdr3_aa: CASSLPLGLQNTGELFF
j_call: TRBJ2-3; v_call: TRBV3-1; cdr3_aa: CASSQEGLHTDTQYF
j_call: TRBJ2-7; v_call: TRBV15; cdr3_aa: CATSRDVGLGSYEQYF
j_call: TRBJ2-5; v_call: TRBV2; cdr3_aa: CASTEQGNEETQYF
j_call: TRBJ2-6; v_call: TRBV7-8; cdr3_aa: CASSLGGRLAGANVLTF
j_call: TRBJ2-7; v_call: TRBV7-9; cdr3_aa: CASSLVAGVEQYF
j_call: TRBJ2-3; v_call: TRBV12-3/TRBV12-4; cdr3_aa: CASSAGLADTQYF
j_call: TRBJ2-7; v_call: TRBV2; cdr3_aa: CASLRLAGDYEQYF
j_call: TRBJ2-7; v_call: TRBV4-1; cdr3_aa: CASSQDYLGQAVGYEQYF
j_call: TRBJ1-4; v_call: TRBV27; cdr3_aa: CASSFQTGGEDEKLFF